This entry features one T cell receptor beta chain sequence. Its matching antigen is unknown. This CDR3 is built from 15 residues. Trimming cost V 4 bases and J 4 bases, with 18 bases left between them. Germline V gene data show CDR1 as SGDLS and CDR2 as YYNGEE. Sequencing was performed with immunoSEQ multiplex PCR; in TCRdb, only in-frame clones are kept and a portion is missing. The sample holds tens of thousands of clones, approximately 72% seen once. The sample comes from a study of OX40 agonist ivuxolimab in advanced cancers. Overall study context: With a range of 23 to 79, age averaged about 59 years, and 65% to 85% were male.

Findings of the study overall: Also showing low normalized T-cell clonal expansion were some of the nonresponders. Researchers report that CD8+ T cells had, on average, more expanded clones than CD4+.

The chain combines TRBV9 with TRBJ2-7; TRBD2 is a possible D gene (5 bases). The clonotype was recovered from an adult with an advanced solid tumor such as melanoma, head and neck, liver or kidney cancer. Material: CD4+ or CD8+ T cells sorted from blood, obtained in a trial of the OX40 agonist ivuxolimab. CDR3 sequence (DNA): TGTGCCAGCAGCCCCCAGGACTTTTCGACGTACGAGCAGTACTTC. This encodes CASSPQDFSTYEQYF.